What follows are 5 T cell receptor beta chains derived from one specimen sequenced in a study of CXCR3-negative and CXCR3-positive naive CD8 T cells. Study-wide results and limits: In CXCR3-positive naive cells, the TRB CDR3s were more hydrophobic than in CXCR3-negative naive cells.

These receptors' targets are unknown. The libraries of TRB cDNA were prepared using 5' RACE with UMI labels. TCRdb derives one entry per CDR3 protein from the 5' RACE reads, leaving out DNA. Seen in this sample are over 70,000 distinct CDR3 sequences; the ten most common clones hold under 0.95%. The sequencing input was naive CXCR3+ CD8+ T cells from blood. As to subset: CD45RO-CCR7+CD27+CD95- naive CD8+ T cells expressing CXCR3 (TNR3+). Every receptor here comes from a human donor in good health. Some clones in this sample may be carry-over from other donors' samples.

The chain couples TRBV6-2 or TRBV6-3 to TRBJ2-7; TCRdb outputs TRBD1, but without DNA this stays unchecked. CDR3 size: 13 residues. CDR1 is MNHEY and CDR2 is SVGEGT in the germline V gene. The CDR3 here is CASRPGTTYEQYF.

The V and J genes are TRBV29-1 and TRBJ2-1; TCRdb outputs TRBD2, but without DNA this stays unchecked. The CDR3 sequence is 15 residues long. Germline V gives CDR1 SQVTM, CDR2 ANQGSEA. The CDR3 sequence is CSLTGSGRAGDEQFF.

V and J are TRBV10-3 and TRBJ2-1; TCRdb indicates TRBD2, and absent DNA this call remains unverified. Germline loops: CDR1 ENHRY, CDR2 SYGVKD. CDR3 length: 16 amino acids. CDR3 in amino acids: CAISESLAGDFHEQFF.

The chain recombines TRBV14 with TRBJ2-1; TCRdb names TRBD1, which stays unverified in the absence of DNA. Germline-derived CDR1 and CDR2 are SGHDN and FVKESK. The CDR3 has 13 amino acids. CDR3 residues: CASSLDSNNEQFF.

CDR3 sequence reads: CASSFGGAETQYF. The chain uses TRBV12-3 or TRBV12-4 and TRBJ2-5; TCRdb calls TRBD1, which cannot be checked without DNA. The CDR3 has 13 residues.